A selection of T cell receptor beta chains follows, all from one sample in a study of blood T cell repertoires in COVID-19. Method: immunoSEQ multiplex PCR; TCRdb's copy keeps in-frame clones and lacks some. Of over 200,000 clones in the sample, around 88% were seen once. Sequencing was performed on peripheral blood. These receptors were taken from a man of 80 years or more with acute or convalescent COVID-19. Both conserved end residues are part of each CDR3. The D gene is left open where the match is weak. The size entry is marked missing in some rows and otherwise reads once, few, many or a size class.

V,J,D,size,DNA,CDR3
TRBV7-2,TRBJ2-7,-,few,TGTGCCAGCAGCTTAGCGGGACTCTCCTACGAGCAGTACTTC,CASSLAGLSYEQYF
TRBV28,TRBJ2-4,TRBD2,-,TGTGCCAGCAGCGGGGGGGAATTAACCAATCTGGCCAAAAACATTCAGTACTTC,CASSGGELTNLAKNIQYF
TRBV3-1/TRBV3-2,TRBJ2-3,TRBD2,-,TGTGCCAGCAGCCAAGGTCTAACCAGCACTAGCGGGAGGACAGATACGCAGTATTTT,CASSQGLTSTSGRTDTQYF
TRBV29-1,TRBJ1-2,-,-,TGCAGCGGATATGGCCCGGGGGGGCAATCTAACTATGGCTACACCTTC,CSGYGPGGQSNYGYTF
TRBV9,TRBJ2-7,-,once,TGTGCCAGCAGCTACACACCCGACAGTTACGAGCAGTACTTC,CASSYTPDSYEQYF
TRBV27,TRBJ2-1,TRBD2,-,TGTGCCAGCATTTCTAGCGGGAGGCCGAGCTCCTACAATGAGCAGTTCTTC,CASISSGRPSSYNEQFF
TRBV5-6,TRBJ2-3,-,-,TGTGCCAGCAGCTTGGGTCTAGGGAGCGCAGATACGCAGTATTTT,CASSLGLGSADTQYF
TRBV19,TRBJ2-1,TRBD2,-,TGTGCCAGTAGTATCTTTTTAGCGGGGGGCGCCTACAATGAGCAGTTCTTC,CASSIFLAGGAYNEQFF
TRBV20-1,TRBJ1-2,TRBD1,-,TGCAGTGCTAGTGTCAGGGGGATCATCTATGGCTACACCTTC,CSASVRGIIYGYTF
TRBV3-1/TRBV3-2,TRBJ1-6,-,-,TGTGCCAGCAGCCTTGGTCAGGGGAATTCACCCCTCCACTTT,CASSLGQGNSPLHF
TRBV6-5,TRBJ1-3,-,-,TGTGCCAGCAGTTACCAGGGCGTGAGCTCTGGAAACACCATATATTTT,CASSYQGVSSGNTIYF
TRBV11-3,TRBJ2-7,-,-,TGTGCCAGCAGCTTAGGGGCGGGTTCTTCCTACGAGCAGTACTTC,CASSLGAGSSYEQYF
TRBV5-5,TRBJ1-4,-,-,TGTGCCAGCAGCTTGTCCCCACCGGGAGCGAGGGAAAAACTGTTTTTT,CASSLSPPGAREKLFF
TRBV7-2,TRBJ2-7,-,-,TGTGCCAGCAGCTTAATGCAGGGTCTCGAGCAGTACTTC,CASSLMQGLEQYF
TRBV14,TRBJ2-7,-,-,TGTGCCAGCATCCTCTTCCCCGACAGGATAAGAGGGGAGCAGTACTTC,CASILFPDRIRGEQYF
TRBV28,TRBJ1-5,TRBD1,-,TGTGCCAGCAGTTTATCAGGGACAGGGGGCAATCAGCCCCAGCATTTT,CASSLSGTGGNQPQHF
TRBV3-1/TRBV3-2,TRBJ1-2,-,-,TGTGCCAGCAGCGCGGGACTAGCGGGACGTTATGGCTACACCTTC,CASSAGLAGRYGYTF
TRBV29-1,TRBJ2-2,TRBD2,-,TGCAGCGTTTACGGGACTAGCGGCACCGGGGAGCTGTTTTTT,CSVYGTSGTGELFF
TRBV12-2,TRBJ2-7,-,-,TGTGCAAGTCGCTTAGAGTCGTGGAGCGGGAGGGACTCCTACGAGCAGTACTTC,CASRLESWSGRDSYEQYF
TRBV6-5,TRBJ2-3,TRBD1,-,TGTGCCAGCAGGCGACAGGGGGAAGATACGCAGTATTTT,CASRRQGEDTQYF
TRBV24-1,TRBJ2-5,-,-,TGTGCCACCAGTGATGGATTCGGAAGGACAAGCACTGCGACCCAGTACTTC,CATSDGFGRTSTATQYF
TRBV24-1,TRBJ2-2,-,-,TGTGCCACCAGTGATTTAAAATCATCCGGGGAGCTGTTTTTT,CATSDLKSSGELFF
TRBV5-1,TRBJ2-1,-,-,TGCGCCAGCAGCTTGCCGGGGGACGGTCTGTTCTTC,CASSLPGDGLFF
TRBV6-1,TRBJ1-1,-,-,TGTGCCAGCAGTGAACTTCAGGGGCTGAACACTGAAGCTTTCTTT,CASSELQGLNTEAFF
TRBV5-1,TRBJ2-3,-,-,TGCGCCAGCAGCTTGGAGCCCAGCGGAGGCACAGATACGCAGTATTTT,CASSLEPSGGTDTQYF
TRBV3-1/TRBV3-2,TRBJ1-2,-,-,TGTGCCAGCAGCCAAGACCCAGCGGGCGGGGGTGGCTACACCTTC,CASSQDPAGGGGYTF
TRBV11-3,TRBJ2-1,-,-,TGTGCCAGCAGCTTAGTTGGCCACAATGAGCAGTTCTTC,CASSLVGHNEQFF
TRBV3-1/TRBV3-2,TRBJ2-2,TRBD2,-,TGTGCCAGCAGCACCTCTCTTCCGGGACTAGCGGGAGTTGGGGAGCTGTTTTTT,CASSTSLPGLAGVGELFF
TRBV6-5,TRBJ1-6,-,-,TGTGCCAGCAGTTACTCAGTGCAGGGTAGTTCACCCCTCCACTTT,CASSYSVQGSSPLHF
TRBV19,TRBJ2-1,-,-,TGTGCCGCACGGGGGGCGGGATCTAGCTCCTACAATGAGCAGTTCTTC,CAARGAGSSSYNEQFF
TRBV28,TRBJ1-5,TRBD1,-,TGTGCCAGCACTGCGACAGGGAAGCAGCCCCAGCATTTT,CASTATGKQPQHF
TRBV19,TRBJ1-2,-,-,TGTGCCAGTAGTCCGACAACAGGAAACTATGGCTACACCTTC,CASSPTTGNYGYTF
TRBV6-4,TRBJ2-3,-,-,TGTGCCAGCAGTGAGGAGGGGGCCACAGATACGCAGTATTTT,CASSEEGATDTQYF
TRBV19,TRBJ2-7,-,-,TGTGCCAGAGAGAGTTATCTCATCTACGAGCAGTACTTC,CARESYLIYEQYF
TRBV7-9,TRBJ2-5,TRBD1,-,TGTGCCAGCAGCTTGACAGGGCGGTGGGAGACCCAGTACTTC,CASSLTGRWETQYF
TRBV18,TRBJ2-5,-,-,TGTGCCAGCTCACCACCGTTAGTTCAAGAGACCCAGTACTTC,CASSPPLVQETQYF
TRBV30,TRBJ2-3,-,-,TGTGCCTGGAGTTCCGGGAGCACAGATACGCAGTATTTT,CAWSSGSTDTQYF
TRBV27,TRBJ2-1,-,-,TGTGCCAGCAGCGTACGGAGGGGGCGCGGAGACGAGCAGTTCTTC,CASSVRRGRGDEQFF
TRBV7-2,TRBJ2-7,TRBD2,-,TGTGCCAGCAGCTTATCACCCAGCGGGGCGCCCTACGAGCAGTACTTC,CASSLSPSGAPYEQYF
TRBV27,TRBJ2-7,-,-,TGTGCCAGCAGTTTAGAGGGAAGAAGAAGCTACGAGCAGTACTTC,CASSLEGRRSYEQYF
TRBV5-1,TRBJ2-7,-,-,TGCGCCAGCAGCTTGGAGGGGCCGGGCTACGAGCAGTACTTC,CASSLEGPGYEQYF
TRBV5-1,TRBJ2-7,-,-,TGCGCCAGCAGCTTGGATGGCGGAGCCGTTTACGAGCAGTACTTC,CASSLDGGAVYEQYF